Below are 21 T cell receptor beta chains sequenced from a single sample in a study of T cells in Graves' hyperthyroidism and ophthalmopathy. Regions amplified from RNA transcripts were the TCR beta CDR3 regions. Primed by the HTBI set, a first-round RT-PCR was run on the TCR CDR3. TCRdb analysed the multiplex PCR reads with MiXCR anew, one entry per CDR3 protein. The table lists 300,000 to 450,000 distinct CDR3 sequences, about 14% of them singletons. The specimen was blood. The receptor set was obtained from a woman aged 30 to 39 with Graves' ophthalmopathy.

Ten or more counts support this clonotype. This chain joins TRBV20-1 and TRBJ1-5; D call uncertain. Trimming removed 0 bases at V and 7 bases at J, with 10 bases between. The CDR3 sequence is 13 residues long. Germline lookup yields CDR1 DFQATT and CDR2 SNEGSKA (reference sequence). The CDR3 sequence: CSARDRIVQPQHF. The CDR3 DNA sequence: TGCAGTGCTAGAGATCGAATAGTCCAGCCCCAGCATTTT.

This clonotype was counted at least ten times. V usage is TRBV19 and J usage is TRBJ1-1, with no clear D. The V gene lost 0 bases and the J gene lost 0 bases, with 5 bases spanning the gap. The CDR3 is 14 amino acids. Per the germline V gene, CDR1 is LNHDA and CDR2 is SQIVND (reference sequence). CDR3 bases: TGTGCCAGTAGTATAGAGGGCTTGAACACTGAAGCTTTCTTT. This gives the protein CASSIEGLNTEAFF.

CDR3 sequence (DNA): TGTGCCAGCAGCCGGGGCGGGGGTCTCGGGGGTCGTATATTCGGTGAAGCTTTCTTT. Amino acid sequence: CASSRGGGLGGRIFGEAFF. The chain employs TRBV12-3 or TRBV12-4 and TRBJ1-1, with a possible D match to TRBD1 (5 bases). V was pared by 6 bases and J by 7 bases, with 33 bases between. There are 19 residues in the CDR3.

In its sample, this clonotype was seen many times. The rearrangement joins TRBV7-9 to TRBJ2-7; 7 bases map to TRBD1. Germline V gene sequence: CDR1 SEHNR, CDR2 FQNEAQ (reference sequence). J lost 0 bases, V lost 6 bases, and 8 bases had no gene match. The CDR3 covers 15 residues. The CDR3 loop is CASSSRDRDSYEQYF. The CDR3 DNA is TGTGCCAGCAGTTCCCGGGACAGAGACTCCTACGAGCAGTACTTC.

This clonotype was observed many times. The chain uses TRBV12-3 or TRBV12-4 and TRBJ1-6; 8 positions agree with TRBD1. V lost 5 bases, J lost 9 bases, and 15 bases stayed unmatched. The CDR3 consists of 17 residues. CDR3 in DNA: TGTGCCAGCAGTCCCCGCGGTATTGCAGGGGGCCGTTCACCCCTCCACTTT. It yields the protein CASSPRGIAGGRSPLHF.

This clonotype was recorded at least ten times. The chain carries TRBV20-1 and TRBJ2-3; tentatively, D is TRBD2 (6 bases). V was pared by 1 base and J by 4 bases, with 9 bases between. Germline V gives CDR1 DFQATT, CDR2 SNEGSKA (reference sequence). This CDR3 has 13 amino acids. In DNA, the CDR3 is TGCAGTGCTAGAGTACTAGCAGCAGATACGCAGTATTTT. Its protein is CSARVLAADTQYF.

In this sample, this clonotype turned up many times. CDR3 coding DNA: TGTGCCAGCAGTGAAGCGGAGGCTAGCGGGGATGCCGGCGGGGAGCTGTTTTTT. As protein: CASSEAEASGDAGGELFF. The rearrangement links TRBV6-1 to TRBJ2-2; TRBD2 agrees at 9 bases. V dropped 0 bases and J dropped 7; count of bases not matched to a gene: 12. Germline V gene lookup returns CDR1 MNHNS and CDR2 SASEGT. The CDR3 consists of 18 residues.

This clonotype has at least ten counts. This chain uses TRBV7-3 with TRBJ2-1; D might be TRBD2 (5 bases). CDR3 length equals 12 residues. Trimming removed 5 bases at V and 7 bases at J, with 9 bases between. The V gene's germline CDR1 is SGHTA and CDR2 FQGTGA. Here the CDR3 reads CASSDTRNEQFF. CDR3 nucleotides: TGTGCCAGCAGCGACACTAGAAATGAGCAGTTCTTC.

V gene TRBV20-1 combines with J gene TRBJ1-1, with D possibly matching TRBD1 (6 bases). The CDR3 is 14 amino acids. The germline CDR1 and CDR2 sequences are DFQATT and SNEGSKA (reference sequence). V was trimmed by 6 bases and J by 2 bases, leaving 16 bases between them. The CDR3 here is CSARRGAANTEAFF. The CDR3 DNA sequence: TGCAGTGCCAGGCGGGGGGCGGCAAACACTGAAGCTTTCTTT.

This clonotype has a count of ten or more. The chain uses TRBV11-2 and TRBJ2-7, with TRBD2 identical over 10 bases. V shed 5 bases and J 3 bases; nucleotides not matched to a gene: 10. The CDR3 has 16 residues. Germline V CDR1 and CDR2: SGHAT, FQNNGV. This chain's CDR3 is CASSRNLAGAYYEQYF. As DNA, the CDR3 is TGTGCCAGCAGCAGAAATCTAGCGGGGGCCTACTACGAGCAGTACTTC. Drawing the rest from reference TRBV11-2 and TRBJ2-7, the complete variable domain is EAGVAQSPRYKIIEKRQSVAFWCNPISGHATLYWYQQILGQGPKLLIQFQNNGVVDDSQLPKDRFSAERLKGVDSTLKIQPAKLEDSAVYLCASSRNLAGAYYEQYFGPGTRLTVT.

This clonotype has a count of ten or more. The CDR3 here is CASSYQSGTSGGANEQFF. CDR3 bases: TGTGCCAGCAGCTATCAATCCGGGACTAGCGGGGGGGCCAATGAGCAGTTCTTC. The rearrangement links TRBV11-3 to TRBJ2-1; 16 bases agree with TRBD2. CDR1 and CDR2 (germline): SGHNT, YENEEA. The CDR3 has 18 amino acids. The V gene end was trimmed by 4 bases and the J gene end by 6 bases; junction bases not matched to a gene: 9.

This rearrangement joins TRBV12-3 or TRBV12-4 to TRBJ2-5; 7 nucleotides match TRBD2. Trimming took 4 bases from V and 2 from J; bases not matched to a gene: 10. The CDR3 consists of 16 residues. The DNA of the CDR3 is TGTGCCAGCAGTTCAAGACAGCTAGCGGAACAAGAGACCCAGTACTTC. Its protein is CASSSRQLAEQETQYF.

This clonotype has ten or more counts. The J gene is TRBJ2-6, the V gene TRBV3-1, with D unclear. The CDR3 sequence is 15 residues long. Per the germline V gene, CDR1 is LGHDT and CDR2 is YNNKEL (reference sequence). The V gene lost 4 bases and the J gene lost 1 base, with 8 bases spanning the gap. The chain's CDR3 is CASSPQPSGANVLTF. The CDR3 nucleotides are TGTGCCAGCAGCCCCCAACCTTCTGGGGCCAACGTCCTGACTTTC.

This clonotype was counted at least ten times. The genes are TRBV7-6 and TRBJ1-1; D might be TRBD1 (5 bases). Per germline, CDR1 SGHVS and CDR2 FNYEAQ. Trimming took off 6 bases at V and 6 bases at J, with 20 bases between the two ends. The CDR3 consists of 15 residues. DNA of the CDR3: TGTGCCAGCAGTGAGAGACCTGGGGGAACGGCTGAAGCTTTCTTT. Its protein is CASSERPGGTAEAFF.

This clonotype was seen ten or more times. The V and J genes are TRBV6-1 and TRBJ1-1, with TRBD1 as a possible D gene (6 bases). The V end was cut by 4 bases, the J end by 5 bases, with 11 bases between. From germline, CDR1 is MNHNS and CDR2 SASEGT. CDR3 length equals 13 residues. The CDR3 spells CASSGQGKTEAFF. The CDR3, as DNA: TGTGCCAGCAGTGGGCAGGGGAAGACTGAAGCTTTCTTT.

This clonotype occurred many times. J is TRBJ1-4 and V is TRBV7-9, with D hard to call. Between the trimmed V and J ends, which lost 1 base and 5 bases, there was a span of 8 bases. The CDR3 contains 14 residues. Germline values: CDR1 SEHNR, CDR2 FQNEAQ (reference sequence). As DNA, the CDR3 is TGTGCCAGCAGCTTAGGGGCAGTAAATGAAAAACTGTTTTTT. Translating gives CASSLGAVNEKLFF.

This clonotype was recorded at least ten times. The CDR3 spells CASSSGRAYISGYTF. CDR3 nucleotides: TGTGCCAGCAGTTCCGGGAGGGCTTATATTTCTGGCTACACCTTC. The rearrangement links TRBV27 to TRBJ1-2, with no clear D. V was cut by 4 bases and J by 7 bases, with 19 bases left in between. Germline V CDR1 and CDR2: MNHEY, SMNVEV (reference sequence). The CDR3 has 15 residues.

In this sample, this clonotype turned up a few times. V usage is TRBV6-4 and J usage is TRBJ2-7; TRBD1 matches at 7 bases. The CDR3 has 15 amino acids. Germline loops: CDR1 MRHNA, CDR2 SNTAGT. V gave up 2 bases and J gave up 3 bases; unmatched junction bases: 7. In nucleotides, the CDR3 is TGTGCCAGCAGTGACCCGGGACAGTGTGACTACGAGCAGTACTTC. Residues: CASSDPGQCDYEQYF.

This clonotype was observed a handful of times. V and J are TRBV7-9 and TRBJ2-1; D is perhaps TRBD1 (6 bases). Per germline, CDR1 SEHNR and CDR2 FQNEAQ (reference sequence). Trimming took off 1 base at V and 6 bases at J, with 13 bases between the two ends. The CDR3 runs to 15 residues. The CDR3 here is CASSLVGARSNEQFF. CDR3 bases: TGTGCCAGCAGCTTAGTGGGGGCGCGGTCCAATGAGCAGTTCTTC.

This clonotype was seen many times. The V call is TRBV28, the J call TRBJ1-1; no definite D call. From germline, CDR1 is MDHEN and CDR2 SYDVKM. The length of the CDR3 is 12 residues. V was cut by 3 bases and J by 4 bases, with 6 bases left in between. In DNA form, the CDR3 reads TGTGCCAGCAGTTTTGGGTTCACTGAAGCTTTCTTT. It specifies CASSFGFTEAFF. The variable domain in full, completed from reference TRBV28 and TRBJ1-1, reads DVKVTQSSRYLVKRTGEKVFLECVQDMDHENMFWYRQDPGLGLRLIYFSYDVKMKEKGDIPEGYSVSREKKERFSLILESASTNQTSMYLCASSFGFTEAFFGQGTRLTVV.

This clonotype came up many times. The gene calls are TRBV20-1 and TRBJ2-7, with 8 bases lining up with TRBD1. The length of the CDR3 is 15 residues. V lost 0 bases to trimming and J lost 3 bases; unmatched junction nucleotides: 7. The germline V gene encodes CDR1 DFQATT and CDR2 SNEGSKA (reference sequence). The CDR3 spells CSARDYRGIHYEQYF. The CDR3 nucleotides read TGCAGTGCTAGAGATTACAGGGGGATACACTACGAGCAGTACTTC.